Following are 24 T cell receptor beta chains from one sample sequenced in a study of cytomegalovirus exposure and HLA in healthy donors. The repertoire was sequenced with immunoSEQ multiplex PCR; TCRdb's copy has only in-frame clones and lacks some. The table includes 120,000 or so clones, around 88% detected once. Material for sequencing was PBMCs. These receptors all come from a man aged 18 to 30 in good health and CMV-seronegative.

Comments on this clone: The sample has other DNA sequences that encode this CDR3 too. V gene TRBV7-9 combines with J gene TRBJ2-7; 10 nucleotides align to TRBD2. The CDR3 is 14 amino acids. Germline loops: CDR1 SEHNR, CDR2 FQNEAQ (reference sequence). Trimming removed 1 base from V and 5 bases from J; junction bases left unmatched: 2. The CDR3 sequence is CASSLVGLADEQYF. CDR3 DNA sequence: TGTGCCAGCAGCTTAGTCGGACTAGCGGACGAGCAGTACTTC.

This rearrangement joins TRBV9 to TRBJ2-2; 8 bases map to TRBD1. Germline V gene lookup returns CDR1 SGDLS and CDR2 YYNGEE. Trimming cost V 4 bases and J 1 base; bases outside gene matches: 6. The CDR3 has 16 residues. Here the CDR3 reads CASSPRTGRNTGELFF. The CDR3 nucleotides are TGTGCCAGCAGCCCTCGGACAGGGCGGAACACCGGGGAGCTGTTTTTT.

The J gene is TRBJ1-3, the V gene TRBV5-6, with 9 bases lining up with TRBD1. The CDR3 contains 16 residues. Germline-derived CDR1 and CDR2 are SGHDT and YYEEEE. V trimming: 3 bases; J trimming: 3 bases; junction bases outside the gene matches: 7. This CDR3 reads CASSSRTGEDGNTIYF. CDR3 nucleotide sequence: TGTGCCAGCAGCTCACGGACAGGGGAAGATGGAAACACCATATATTTT.

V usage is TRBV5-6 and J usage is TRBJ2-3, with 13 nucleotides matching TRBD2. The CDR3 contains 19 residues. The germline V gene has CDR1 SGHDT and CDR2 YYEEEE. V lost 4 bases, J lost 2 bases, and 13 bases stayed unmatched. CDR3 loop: CASSPTGTSGDYHTDTQYF. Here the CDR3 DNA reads TGTGCCAGCAGCCCAACCGGGACTAGCGGGGATTACCACACAGATACGCAGTATTTT.

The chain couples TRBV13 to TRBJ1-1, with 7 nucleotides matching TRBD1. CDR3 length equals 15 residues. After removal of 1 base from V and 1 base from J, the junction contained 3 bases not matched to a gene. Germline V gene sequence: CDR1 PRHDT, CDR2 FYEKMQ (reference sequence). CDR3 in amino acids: CASSLEGAPNTEAFF. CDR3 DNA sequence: TGTGCCAGCAGCTTAGAGGGGGCCCCGAACACTGAAGCTTTCTTT.

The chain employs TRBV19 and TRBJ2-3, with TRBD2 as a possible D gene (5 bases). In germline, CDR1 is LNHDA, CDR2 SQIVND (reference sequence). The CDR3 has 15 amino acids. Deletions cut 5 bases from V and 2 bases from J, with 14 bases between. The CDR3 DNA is TGTGCCAGTAGTCGAGCTAGCACAGACACAGATACGCAGTATTTT. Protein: CASSRASTDTDTQYF.

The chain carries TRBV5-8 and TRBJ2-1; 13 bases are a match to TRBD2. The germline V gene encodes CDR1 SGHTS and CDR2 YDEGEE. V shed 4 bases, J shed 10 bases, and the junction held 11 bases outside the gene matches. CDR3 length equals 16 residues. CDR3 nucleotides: TGTGCCAGCAGCCCCGCCCTAGGACTAGCGGGAGTCGAGCAGTTCTTC. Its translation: CASSPALGLAGVEQFF. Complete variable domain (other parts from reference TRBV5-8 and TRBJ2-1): EAGVTQSPTHLIKTRGQQATLRCSPISGHTSVYWYQQALGLGLQFLLWYDEGEERNRGNFPPRFSGRQFPNYSSELNVNALELEDSALYLCASSPALGLAGVEQFFGPGTRLTVL.

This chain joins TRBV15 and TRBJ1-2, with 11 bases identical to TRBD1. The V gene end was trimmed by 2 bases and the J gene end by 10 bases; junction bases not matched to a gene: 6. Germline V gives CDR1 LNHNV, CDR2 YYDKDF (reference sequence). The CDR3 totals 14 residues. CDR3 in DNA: TGTGCCACCAGCAGACGGGACAGGGGGACCTCCTACACCTTC. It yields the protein CATSRRDRGTSYTF.

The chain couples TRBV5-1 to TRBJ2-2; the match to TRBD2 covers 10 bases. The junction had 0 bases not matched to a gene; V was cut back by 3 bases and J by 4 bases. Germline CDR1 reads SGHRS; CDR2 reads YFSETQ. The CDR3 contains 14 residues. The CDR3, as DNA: TGCGCCAGCAGCTGGACTAGCGGCACCGGGGAGCTGTTTTTT. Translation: CASSWTSGTGELFF.

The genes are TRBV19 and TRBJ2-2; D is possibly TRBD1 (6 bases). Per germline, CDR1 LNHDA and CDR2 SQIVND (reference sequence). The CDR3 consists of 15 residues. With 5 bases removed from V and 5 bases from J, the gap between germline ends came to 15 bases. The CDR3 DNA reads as TGTGCCAGTAGTTTAATTTTAAGGGGGACCGGGGAGCTGTTTTTT. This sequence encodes CASSLILRGTGELFF.

The CDR3 DNA sequence: TGTGCCAGCAGCAAAGCCGCCTGGGAGGGGAGAGACACCGGGGAGCTGTTTTTT. It yields the protein CASSKAAWEGRDTGELFF. The chain recombines TRBV21-1 with TRBJ2-2; the listed D gene, TRBD2, was not tested against the DNA. TRBV21-1 is designated a pseudogene. This CDR3 is built from 18 residues.

The CDR3 bases are TGTGCCAGCAGTTACCTTAGCGGGGGGGAGCAGTTCTTC. Protein product: CASSYLSGGEQFF. The rearrangement links TRBV27 to TRBJ2-1; TRBD2 matches 10 bases. The CDR3 extends over 13 amino acids. Germline loops: CDR1 MNHEY, CDR2 SMNVEV (reference sequence). The V gene end was trimmed by 4 bases and the J gene end by 10 bases; junction bases not matched to a gene: 4.

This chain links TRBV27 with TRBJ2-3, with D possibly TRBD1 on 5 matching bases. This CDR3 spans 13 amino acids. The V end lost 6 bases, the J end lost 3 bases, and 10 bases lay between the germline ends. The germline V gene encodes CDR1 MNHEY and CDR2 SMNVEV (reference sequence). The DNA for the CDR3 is TGTGCCAGCAGCGCCCAGGGTACAGATACGCAGTATTTT. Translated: CASSAQGTDTQYF.

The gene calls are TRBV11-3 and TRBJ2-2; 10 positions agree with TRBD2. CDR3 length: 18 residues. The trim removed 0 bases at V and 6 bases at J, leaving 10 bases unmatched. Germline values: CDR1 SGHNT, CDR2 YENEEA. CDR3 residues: CASSLDGASGSRSGELFF. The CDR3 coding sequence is TGTGCCAGCAGCTTAGATGGGGCTAGCGGGAGTCGGTCCGGGGAGCTGTTTTTT.

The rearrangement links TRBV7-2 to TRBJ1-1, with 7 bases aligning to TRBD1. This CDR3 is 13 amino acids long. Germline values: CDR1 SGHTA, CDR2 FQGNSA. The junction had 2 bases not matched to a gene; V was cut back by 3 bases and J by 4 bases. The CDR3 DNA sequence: TGTGCCAGCAGCTTTGAGGGGGCCACTGAAGCTTTCTTT. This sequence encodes CASSFEGATEAFF.

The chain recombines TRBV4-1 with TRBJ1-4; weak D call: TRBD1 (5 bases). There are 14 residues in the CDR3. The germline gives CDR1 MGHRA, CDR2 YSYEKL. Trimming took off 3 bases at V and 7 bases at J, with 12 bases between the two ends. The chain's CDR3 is CASSHLRVSEKLFF. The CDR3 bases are TGCGCCAGCAGCCACCTCAGGGTGAGTGAAAAACTGTTTTTT.

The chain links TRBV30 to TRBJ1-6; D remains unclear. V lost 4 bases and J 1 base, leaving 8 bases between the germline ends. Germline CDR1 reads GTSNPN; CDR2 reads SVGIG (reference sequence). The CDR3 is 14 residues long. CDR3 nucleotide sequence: TGTGCCTGGATTCGGGGTTCCTATAATTCACCCCTCCACTTT. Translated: CAWIRGSYNSPLHF. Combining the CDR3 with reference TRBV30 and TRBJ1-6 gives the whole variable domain SQTIHQWPATLVQPVGSPLSLECTVEGTSNPNLYWYRQAAGRGLQLLFYSVGIGQISSEVPQNLSASRPQDRQFILSSKKLLLSDSGFYLCAWIRGSYNSPLHFGNGTRLTVT.

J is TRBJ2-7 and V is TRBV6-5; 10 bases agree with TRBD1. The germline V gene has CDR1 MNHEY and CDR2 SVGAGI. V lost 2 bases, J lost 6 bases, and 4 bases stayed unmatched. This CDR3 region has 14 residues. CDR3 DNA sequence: TGTGCCAGCAGTTACGGGACAGGGGAGTCCGAGCAGTACTTC. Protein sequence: CASSYGTGESEQYF.

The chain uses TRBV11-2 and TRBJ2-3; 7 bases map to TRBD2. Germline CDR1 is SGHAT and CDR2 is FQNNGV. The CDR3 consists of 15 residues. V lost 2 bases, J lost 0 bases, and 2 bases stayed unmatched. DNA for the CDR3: TGTGCCAGCAGCTTAAGCGGGACTAGCACAGATACGCAGTATTTT. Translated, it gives CASSLSGTSTDTQYF.

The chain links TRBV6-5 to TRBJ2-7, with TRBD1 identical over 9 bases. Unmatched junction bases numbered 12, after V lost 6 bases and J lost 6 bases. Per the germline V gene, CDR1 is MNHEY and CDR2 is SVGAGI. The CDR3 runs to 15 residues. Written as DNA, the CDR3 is TGTGCCAGCAGCAGACAGGGGGGAAGGGGGGGCGAGCAGTACTTC. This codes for CASSRQGGRGGEQYF.

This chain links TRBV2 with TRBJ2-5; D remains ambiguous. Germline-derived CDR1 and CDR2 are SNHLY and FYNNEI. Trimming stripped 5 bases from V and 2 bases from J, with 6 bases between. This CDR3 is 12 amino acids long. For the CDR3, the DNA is TGTGCCAGCAGTACCAGACAAGAGACCCAGTACTTC. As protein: CASSTRQETQYF.

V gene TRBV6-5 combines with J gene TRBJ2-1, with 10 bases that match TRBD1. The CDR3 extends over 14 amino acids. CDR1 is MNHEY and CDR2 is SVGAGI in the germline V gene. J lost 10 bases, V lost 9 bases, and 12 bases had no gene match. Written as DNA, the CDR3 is TGTGCCAGTGAATTGGGACAGGGGAAGGGCGAGCAGTTCTTC. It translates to CASELGQGKGEQFF.

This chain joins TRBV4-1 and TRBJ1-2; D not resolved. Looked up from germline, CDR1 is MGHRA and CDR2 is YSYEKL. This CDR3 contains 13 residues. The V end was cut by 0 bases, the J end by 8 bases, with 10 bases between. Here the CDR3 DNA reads TGCGCCAGCAGCCAAGAAGGAGGGTACGGCTACACCTTC. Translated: CASSQEGGYGYTF.

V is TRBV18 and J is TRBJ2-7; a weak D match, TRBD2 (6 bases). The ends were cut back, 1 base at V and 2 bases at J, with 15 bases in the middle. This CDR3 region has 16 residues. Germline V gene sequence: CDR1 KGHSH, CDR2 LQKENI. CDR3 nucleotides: TGTGCCAGCTCACCACTCTCTCACGGAGGGACCTACGAGCAGTACTTC. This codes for CASSPLSHGGTYEQYF.